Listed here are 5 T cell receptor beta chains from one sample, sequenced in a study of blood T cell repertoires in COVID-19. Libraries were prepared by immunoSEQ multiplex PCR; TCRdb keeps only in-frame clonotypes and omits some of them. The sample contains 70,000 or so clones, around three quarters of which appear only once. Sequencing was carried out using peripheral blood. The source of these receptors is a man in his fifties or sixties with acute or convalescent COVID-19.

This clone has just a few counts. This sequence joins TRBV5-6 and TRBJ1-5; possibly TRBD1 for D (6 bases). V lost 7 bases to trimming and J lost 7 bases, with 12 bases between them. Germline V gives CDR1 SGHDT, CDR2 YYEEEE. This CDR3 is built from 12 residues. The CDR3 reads CASGQGGQPQHF. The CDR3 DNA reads TGTGCCAGCGGACAAGGGGGACAGCCCCAGCATTTT.

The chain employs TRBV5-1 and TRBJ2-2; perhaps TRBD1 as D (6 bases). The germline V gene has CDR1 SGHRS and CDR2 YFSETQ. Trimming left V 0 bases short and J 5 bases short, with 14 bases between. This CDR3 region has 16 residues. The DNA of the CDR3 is TGCGCCAGCAGCTTGGACAGGGTAGACCGGACCGGGGAGCTGTTTTTT. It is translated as CASSLDRVDRTGELFF.

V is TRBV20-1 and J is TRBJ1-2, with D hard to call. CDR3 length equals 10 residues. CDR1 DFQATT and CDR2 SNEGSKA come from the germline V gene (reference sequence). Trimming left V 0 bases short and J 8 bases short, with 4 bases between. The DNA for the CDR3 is TGCAGTGCTAGAGATGAGGGCTACACCTTC. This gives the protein CSARDEGYTF.

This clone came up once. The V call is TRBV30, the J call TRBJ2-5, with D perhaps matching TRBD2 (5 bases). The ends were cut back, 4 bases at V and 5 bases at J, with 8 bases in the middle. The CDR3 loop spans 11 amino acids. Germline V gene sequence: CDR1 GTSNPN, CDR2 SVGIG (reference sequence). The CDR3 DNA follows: TGTGCCTGGACGGGGTTGGAGACCCAGTACTTC. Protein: CAWTGLETQYF.

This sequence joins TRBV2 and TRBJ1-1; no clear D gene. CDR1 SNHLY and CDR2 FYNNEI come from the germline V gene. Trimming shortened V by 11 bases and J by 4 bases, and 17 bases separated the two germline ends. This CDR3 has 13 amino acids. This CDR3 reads CASSVEGSTEAFF. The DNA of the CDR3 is TGTGCCTCCTCCGTCGAAGGGAGCACTGAAGCTTTCTTT.